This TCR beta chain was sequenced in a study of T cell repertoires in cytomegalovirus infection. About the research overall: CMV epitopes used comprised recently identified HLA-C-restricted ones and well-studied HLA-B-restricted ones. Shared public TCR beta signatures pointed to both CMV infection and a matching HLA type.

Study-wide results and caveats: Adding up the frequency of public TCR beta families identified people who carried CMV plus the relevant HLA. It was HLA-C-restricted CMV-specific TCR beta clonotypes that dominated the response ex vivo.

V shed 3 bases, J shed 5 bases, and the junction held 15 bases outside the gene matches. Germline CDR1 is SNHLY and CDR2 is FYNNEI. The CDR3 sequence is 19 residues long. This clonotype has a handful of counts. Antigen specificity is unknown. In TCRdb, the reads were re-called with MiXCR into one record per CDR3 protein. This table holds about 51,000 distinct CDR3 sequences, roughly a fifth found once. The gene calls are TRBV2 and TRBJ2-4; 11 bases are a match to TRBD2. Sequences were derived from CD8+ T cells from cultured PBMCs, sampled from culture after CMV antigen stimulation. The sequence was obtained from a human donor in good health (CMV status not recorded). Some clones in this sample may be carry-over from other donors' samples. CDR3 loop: CASSDPKVASGRFQNIQYF. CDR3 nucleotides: TGTGCCAGCAGTGACCCAAAGGTGGCTAGCGGGAGGTTCCAAAACATTCAGTACTTC.